The clone carrying this T cell receptor (beta chain) was detected a few times. The antigen is undetermined. This record comes from a study of regulatory T cells in long-lasting Graves disease. iRepertoire HTBI primers and Arm-PCR of CDR3 regions built TCR beta libraries. Authors' data handling: Across all samples, about 59 TRBV segments and 11 to 15 TRBJ segments were identified. TCRdb reprocessed the multiplex PCR reads via MiXCR and lists one record per CDR3 protein. TCRdb's processing, not the authors' own work, is the source of the V and J calls. The table records around 460,000 distinct CDR3 sequences, about 22% of them present only once. Noted time point: persistent/refractory GD, antithyroid drugs over 5 years with positive TRAb. RNA isolated from PBMCs was used to make the TCR library. Study results and limitations: Persistent patients shared more public clonotypes (approximately 2,700) than newly diagnosed patients (about 940). Accuracy was possibly reduced by small sample size.

The CDR3 sequence is 15 residues long. CDR1 MDHEN and CDR2 SYDVKM come from the germline V gene. V shed 8 bases and J 7 bases; nucleotides not matched to a gene: 11. Here the sequenced sample was peripheral blood mononuclear cells (PBMCs), taken when the disease was refractory, from a patient treated with antithyroid drugs. The chain carries TRBV28 and TRBJ2-1; 10 bases match TRBD2. The receptor was isolated from a female donor with Graves disease. The CDR3 nucleotides read TGTGCCAGCCTCAGCGGGGGGGCCGGAGGGAATGAGCAGTTCTTC. Its translation: CASLSGGAGGNEQFF.